The 19 T cell receptor beta chains below were found in one sample sequenced in a study of CD8 T cells in ankylosing spondylitis. One entry per CDR3 protein results from TCRdb running MiXCR on the 5' RACE reads. The data contain fewer than 250,000 distinct CDR3 sequences, 8% to 11% of them seen just once; the ten biggest clones take up less than 3%. The sequencing sample was made of blood, either unsorted or a sorted T cell fraction (not recorded which). The receptors derive from a male donor with ankylosing spondylitis or in good health (not recorded which).

This clonotype has at least ten counts. This chain connects TRBV25-1 to TRBJ2-1; D perhaps matches TRBD2 (6 bases). V gave up 1 base and J gave up 5 bases, with 12 bases separating them. From germline, CDR1 is MGHDK and CDR2 SYGVNS. This CDR3 contains 15 residues. Written as DNA, the CDR3 is TGTGCCAGCAGTGAATCGGAGGGGCAAAACAATGAGCAGTTCTTC. Translation: CASSESEGQNNEQFF.

The chain recombines TRBV10-3 with TRBJ1-1; a weak D match, TRBD1 (5 bases). This CDR3 is 12 amino acids long. With 5 bases removed from V and 4 bases from J, the gap between germline ends came to 8 bases. Germline CDR1 and CDR2: ENHRY and SYGVKD. For the CDR3, the DNA is TGTGCCATCAGTCAGGGTACCACTGAAGCTTTCTTT. Protein sequence: CAISQGTTEAFF.

This clonotype appeared many times. This sequence joins TRBV12-3 or TRBV12-4 and TRBJ2-4, with a tentative D call TRBD1 (6 bases). Trimming took off 5 bases at V and 1 base at J, with 9 bases between the two ends. The CDR3 has 14 amino acids. In nucleotides, the CDR3 is TGTGCCAGCAGTCCCCAGGGGGCCAAAAACATTCAGTACTTC. Its protein is CASSPQGAKNIQYF.

This clonotype was seen repeatedly, ten times or more. The chain uses TRBV5-1 and TRBJ2-7; D gene unclear. V lost 4 bases and J lost 2, with 16 bases in between. The CDR3 totals 15 residues. The germline V gene has CDR1 SGHRS and CDR2 YFSETQ. In nucleotides, the CDR3 is TGCGCCAGCAGCCCGGGCCAATTGGGGACCTACGAGCAGTACTTC. It encodes CASSPGQLGTYEQYF.

This clonotype was found many times. The J gene is TRBJ2-7, the V gene TRBV6-2 or TRBV6-3, with 10 bases lining up with TRBD2. V was clipped by 6 bases and J by 2 bases; unmatched bases: 4. Germline V gives CDR1 MNHEY, CDR2 SVGEGT. The CDR3 contains 14 residues. The CDR3, as DNA: TGTGCCAGCAGAGGACTAGCGGCCACCTACGAGCAGTACTTC. Protein: CASRGLAATYEQYF.

This clonotype appeared many times. The V gene is TRBV5-1, the J gene TRBJ2-1, with D perhaps given as TRBD1 or TRBD2 (5 bases each). Trimming pared 1 base from V and 6 bases from J, leaving 11 bases between. The CDR3 totals 14 residues. Germline loops: CDR1 SGHRS, CDR2 YFSETQ. The CDR3 loop is CASSLYGTLNEQFF. The CDR3 DNA sequence: TGCGCCAGCAGCTTGTACGGGACCCTCAATGAGCAGTTCTTC.

This clonotype was counted at least ten times. The CDR3 DNA is TGTGCCAGCAGCCCAAGGGGGACAAACCACCAAGAAAAACTGTTTTTT. Amino acids: CASSPRGTNHQEKLFF. The V and J genes are TRBV7-8 and TRBJ1-4; a weak D match, TRBD1 (6 bases). V gave up 5 bases and J gave up 8 bases, with 21 bases separating them. This CDR3 has 16 residues. CDR1 is SGHVS, CDR2 FQNEAQ, per germline. The full variable domain, in which reference TRBV7-8 and TRBJ1-4 provide the parts outside the CDR3, is GAGVSQSPRYKVAKRGQDVALRCDPISGHVSLFWYQQALGQGPEFLTYFQNEAQLDKSGLPSDRFFAERPEGSVSTLKIQRTQQEDSAVYLCASSPRGTNHQEKLFFGSGTQLSVL.

Ten or more counts support this clonotype. The rearrangement links TRBV20-1 to TRBJ1-2; the D is unclear. The V gene's germline CDR1 is DFQATT and CDR2 SNEGSKA (reference sequence). V dropped 4 bases and J dropped 4 bases, with 13 bases sitting between them. The CDR3 contains 13 residues. For the CDR3, the DNA is TGCAGTGCTACTTCCCCGGGGATCTATGGCTACACCTTC. Translation: CSATSPGIYGYTF.

This clonotype was seen at least ten times. The chain carries TRBV5-1 and TRBJ2-1, with 15 bases identical to TRBD2. J gave up 6 bases and V 4 bases, and 2 bases lay outside the gene matches. This CDR3 spans 15 amino acids. The germline V gene encodes CDR1 SGHRS and CDR2 YFSETQ. CDR3: CASSPGLAGGNEQFF. In DNA, the CDR3 is TGCGCCAGCAGCCCGGGACTAGCGGGAGGCAATGAGCAGTTCTTC.

There are many counts of this clonotype. The V call is TRBV10-3, the J call TRBJ2-7; TRBD1 matches at 10 bases. Germline values: CDR1 ENHRY, CDR2 SYGVKD. Trimming cost V 2 bases and J 5 bases; bases outside gene matches: 6. This CDR3 is 15 amino acids long. The CDR3, as DNA: TGTGCCATCAGTGAGGGGGGACAGGGGAGGGACGAGCAGTACTTC. Protein sequence: CAISEGGQGRDEQYF.

The chain recombines TRBV30 with TRBJ1-4, with D unresolved. Looked up from germline, CDR1 is GTSNPN and CDR2 is SVGIG (reference sequence). The V gene lost 0 bases and the J gene lost 10 bases, with 15 bases spanning the gap. The CDR3 spans 14 residues. CDR3 sequence reads: CAWSVGCVRAKLFF. The CDR3 DNA sequence: TGTGCCTGGAGTGTAGGTTGTGTACGTGCAAAACTGTTTTTT.

Comment on this clonotype: Possible read error: a much larger clone is one base away. V is TRBV6-5 and J is TRBJ2-2; D is possibly TRBD1 or TRBD2 (5 bases each). Per germline, CDR1 MNHEY and CDR2 SVGAGI. This CDR3 region has 15 residues. The chain's CDR3 is CASSSSDSYTGKLFF. The CDR3 nucleotides read TGTGCCAGCAGTTCCTCCGACAGTTACACCGGGAAGCTGTTTTTT.

The rearrangement links TRBV7-7 to TRBJ1-1, with D perhaps TRBD1 (6 bases). The V and J ends lost 5 bases and 8 bases respectively, with 15 bases between them. The length of the CDR3 is 13 residues. Germline CDR1 and CDR2: SSHAT and FNYEAQ (reference sequence). CDR3 nucleotides: TGTGCCAGCAGCCCCGGAATAGGGGGGGAAGCTTTCTTT. The encoded protein is CASSPGIGGEAFF.

At least ten counts were recorded for this clonotype. The chain uses TRBV7-6 and TRBJ2-1; the match to TRBD2 covers 13 bases. The V gene end was trimmed by 5 bases and the J gene end by 9 bases; junction bases not matched to a gene: 25. Per germline, CDR1 SGHVS and CDR2 FNYEAQ. This CDR3 is 21 amino acids long. CDR3 DNA: TGTGCCAGCAGCGAGCGCCCAAGGACTAGCGGGAGAAGGGGCGATCAGGCTGAGCAGTTCTTC. Translation gives CASSERPRTSGRRGDQAEQFF.

V and J are TRBV5-1 and TRBJ1-5, with D perhaps TRBD1 (5 bases). Germline lookup yields CDR1 SGHRS and CDR2 YFSETQ. This CDR3 has 15 residues. V was cut by 4 bases and J by 0 bases, with 11 bases left in between. CDR3 region: CASSIDSVSNQPQHF. CDR3 nucleotides: TGCGCCAGCAGCATTGACAGTGTTAGCAATCAGCCCCAGCATTTT.

This clonotype was found many times. V is TRBV20-1 and J is TRBJ2-7; 10 positions match TRBD2. The CDR3 loop spans 13 amino acids. Germline trimming cut 3 bases from V and 1 base from J; bases unmatched to any gene: 0. CDR1 is DFQATT, CDR2 SNEGSKA, per germline (reference sequence). The CDR3 sequence is CSASSGRSYEQYF. DNA of the CDR3: TGCAGTGCTAGTAGCGGGAGGTCCTACGAGCAGTACTTC.

This rearrangement joins TRBV7-9 to TRBJ2-3; TRBD1 agrees at 8 bases. The germline CDR1 and CDR2 sequences are SEHNR and FQNEAQ (reference sequence). This CDR3 comprises 15 residues. V shed 5 bases, J shed 4 bases, and the junction held 8 bases outside the gene matches. CDR3 sequence: CASSRDRGSPDTQYF. CDR3 DNA: TGTGCCAGCAGCCGAGACAGGGGCTCACCAGATACGCAGTATTTT. Drawing the rest from reference TRBV7-9 and TRBJ2-3, the complete variable domain is DTGVSQNPRHKITKRGQNVTFRCDPISEHNRLYWYRQTLGQGPEFLTYFQNEAQLEKSRLLSDRFSAERPKGSFSTLEIQRTEQGDSAMYLCASSRDRGSPDTQYFGPGTRLTVL.

This clonotype occurred many times. The chain has TRBV10-2 and TRBJ1-2; D is possibly TRBD1 (6 bases). This CDR3 comprises 13 residues. V was shortened by 4 bases and J by 7 bases, with 13 bases between the two germline ends. Germline V gene data show CDR1 as WSHSY and CDR2 as SAAADI. The CDR3 DNA sequence: TGCGCCAGCAGTGGGTCTGGGGGGCCTGGCTACACCTTC. It yields the protein CASSGSGGPGYTF.

This clonotype appeared many times. This chain links TRBV25-1 with TRBJ2-1; TRBD2 aligns across 9 bases. With 4 bases clipped from V and 2 bases from J, the junction kept 18 bases outside the gene matches. In germline, CDR1 is MGHDK, CDR2 SYGVNS. The CDR3 contains 20 residues. The CDR3 nucleotides are TGTGCCAGCAGTGGACTCGCCCCAGAAATTAGCGGGGGCACCTACAATGAGCAGTTCTTC. Amino acid sequence: CASSGLAPEISGGTYNEQFF.